This passage covers 5 T cell receptor beta chains from one sample sequenced in a study of cytomegalovirus exposure and HLA in healthy donors. The PCR made use of 60 Vbeta and 13 Jbeta primers. TCRdb's table, derived via immunoSEQ multiplex PCR, lists solely in-frame clones and lacks some. The table records 120,000 to 150,000 clones, more than 75% of them present only once. Sequencing was carried out using PBMCs. These receptors were collected from a man younger than 35 in good health and CMV-seropositive.

The CDR3 loop is CASSDWQGGGYTF. CDR3 nucleotide sequence: TGTGCCAGCAGTGACTGGCAGGGGGGAGGCTACACCTTC. The rearrangement joins TRBV6-6 to TRBJ1-2, with 7 bases fitting TRBD1. Losses at the gene ends were 5 bases for V and 8 bases for J; bases not matched to a gene: 8. The germline CDR1 and CDR2 sequences are MNHNY and SVGAGI (reference sequence). The CDR3 has 13 amino acids.

The chain links TRBV27 to TRBJ2-1; 9 positions match TRBD2. This CDR3 region has 15 residues. Per the germline V gene, CDR1 is MNHEY and CDR2 is SMNVEV (reference sequence). Losses at the gene ends were 8 bases for V and 5 bases for J; bases not matched to a gene: 10. CDR3 residues: CASSRGTSLDNEQFF. CDR3 DNA sequence: TGTGCCAGCTCCCGGGGGACTAGCCTCGACAATGAGCAGTTCTTC.

The chain uses TRBV19 and TRBJ2-5, with 9 bases that match TRBD1. Trimming at V came to 8 bases and at J to 5 bases, leaving 12 bases not matched to a gene. CDR1 is LNHDA and CDR2 is SQIVND in the germline V gene (reference sequence). This CDR3 comprises 15 residues. The CDR3 nucleotides read TGTGCCAGTGGGACAGGGTTAACCTCAGGGGAGACCCAGTACTTC. It codes for CASGTGLTSGETQYF. The variable domain in full, with the rest retrieved from reference TRBV19 and TRBJ2-5, is DGGITQSPKYLFRKEGQNVTLSCEQNLNHDAMYWYRQDPGQGLRLIYYSQIVNDFQKGDIAEGYSVSREKKESFPLTVTSAQKNPTAFYLCASGTGLTSGETQYFGPGTRLLVL.

V is TRBV4-1 and J is TRBJ2-3; 7 positions match TRBD1. V was pared by 4 bases and J by 4 bases, with 11 bases of the junction left unmatched. Germline V gene sequence: CDR1 MGHRA, CDR2 YSYEKL. This CDR3 spans 16 amino acids. The CDR3 sequence: CASSPEDRPGADTQYF. CDR3 DNA sequence: TGCGCCAGCAGCCCTGAGGACAGGCCAGGGGCAGATACGCAGTATTTT.

The gene calls are TRBV28 and TRBJ1-1; 8 bases are a match to TRBD1. V dropped 5 bases and J dropped 3; count of bases not matched to a gene: 8. The CDR3 is made up of 15 amino acids. In germline, CDR1 is MDHEN, CDR2 SYDVKM. This CDR3 reads CASSTRQGHYTEAFF. DNA for the CDR3: TGTGCCAGCAGTACCCGACAGGGGCATTACACTGAAGCTTTCTTT.